These 21 T cell receptor beta chains were all obtained from the same sample, sequenced in a study of blood T cells in healthy people across ages. PCR was performed a second time for about 7 to 11 cycles using a sample-barcoded 5' primer and a J-beta primer mix. Via MiXCR, TCRdb re-called the 5' RACE reads, giving one row per CDR3 protein. The top ten hold over 15% of the sample, which has approximately 1,100,000 distinct CDR3 sequences, around 45% seen once. The source material was blood. These TCRs come from a woman aged 55 to 70 in good health.

The V and J genes are TRBV25-1 and TRBJ1-1, with D tentatively TRBD1 (5 bases). CDR1 and CDR2 (germline): MGHDK, SYGVNS. This CDR3 is 14 amino acids long. The ends were cut back, 3 bases at V and 4 bases at J, with 12 bases in the middle. CDR3 nucleotide sequence: TGTGCCAGCAGTGACCCGGGACGGTTCACTGAAGCTTTCTTT. Protein: CASSDPGRFTEAFF.

This clonotype was seen only once. This chain connects TRBV28 to TRBJ1-1, with a weak D call TRBD1 (5 bases). This CDR3 comprises 15 residues. Germline V gene lookup returns CDR1 MDHEN and CDR2 SYDVKM. Trimming took off 3 bases at V and 1 base at J, with 12 bases between the two ends. As DNA, the CDR3 is TGTGCCAGCAGTTTGCCACAGGCTGGGAACACTGAAGCTTTCTTT. Translating gives CASSLPQAGNTEAFF.

This clonotype was found a few times. The chain has TRBV5-1 and TRBJ2-7, with 8 bases matching TRBD1. The CDR3 contains 14 residues. The junction had 8 bases not matched to a gene; V was cut back by 3 bases and J by 6 bases. From germline, CDR1 is SGHRS and CDR2 YFSETQ. DNA for the CDR3: TGCGCCAGCAGCTGGAAGAGACAGGGGTCCGAGCAGTACTTC. It yields the protein CASSWKRQGSEQYF.

This clonotype was counted only a few times. The CDR3 DNA sequence: TGCAGCGTTAACTTACAGAGTAACTATGGCTACACCTTC. This translates into CSVNLQSNYGYTF. V is TRBV29-1 and J is TRBJ1-2; no clear D gene. Germline V gene data show CDR1 as SQVTM and CDR2 as ANQGSEA. V was cut by 5 bases and J by 1 base, with 11 bases left in between. The length of the CDR3 is 13 residues.

This clonotype occurred many times. CDR3 sequence: CASSVGDNSPLHF. CDR3 bases: TGTGCCAGCAGCGTAGGAGATAATTCACCCCTCCACTTT. The rearrangement uses TRBV9 and TRBJ1-6; no clear D. Germline CDR1 and CDR2: SGDLS and YYNGEE. This CDR3 comprises 13 residues. V gave up 0 bases and J gave up 5 bases, with 3 bases separating them.

At least ten counts were recorded for this clonotype. The rearrangement links TRBV7-2 to TRBJ1-2, with TRBD1 matching over 9 bases. Trimming cost V 1 base and J 2 bases; bases outside gene matches: 2. CDR1 and CDR2 from the germline V gene are SGHTA and FQGNSA. The CDR3 loop spans 15 amino acids. This chain's CDR3 is CASSLVGTGNYGYTF. The CDR3 DNA reads as TGTGCCAGCAGCTTAGTAGGGACAGGGAACTATGGCTACACCTTC.

The genes are TRBV5-1 and TRBJ2-5, with TRBD2 identical over 7 bases. CDR3 size: 15 residues. Trimming cost V 1 base and J 2 bases; bases outside gene matches: 5. Per the germline V gene, CDR1 is SGHRS and CDR2 is YFSETQ. The CDR3 DNA reads as TGCGCCAGCAGCTTGCAAGCGGGAAGGCAAGAGACCCAGTACTTC. Amino acid sequence: CASSLQAGRQETQYF. Full variable domain (missing parts from reference TRBV5-1 and TRBJ2-5): KAGVTQTPRYLIKTRGQQVTLSCSPISGHRSVSWYQQTPGQGLQFLFEYFSETQRNKGNFPGRFSGRQFSNSRSEMNVSTLELGDSALYLCASSLQAGRQETQYFGPGTRLLVL.

The sample holds a few counts of this clonotype. The chain couples TRBV24-1 to TRBJ2-3; no clear D. CDR1 is KGHDR, CDR2 SFDVKD, per germline. The CDR3 is 13 amino acids. Trimming pared 3 bases from V and 5 bases from J, leaving 8 bases between. Here the CDR3 reads CATSDTLEDTQYF. The CDR3 DNA follows: TGTGCCACCAGTGATACCCTCGAAGATACGCAGTATTTT.

V and J are TRBV14 and TRBJ2-7; D possibly uses TRBD1 or TRBD2 (5 bases each). From germline, CDR1 is SGHDN and CDR2 FVKESK. CDR3 length equals 18 residues. Trimming cost V 5 bases and J 1 base, with 24 bases left between them. CDR3 bases: TGTGCCAGCAGCGGAACTAGGAAGGGGTTTTTATGGTCCTACGAGCAGTACTTC. Translating it yields CASSGTRKGFLWSYEQYF. The variable domain in full, completed from reference TRBV14 and TRBJ2-7, reads EAGVTQFPSHSVIEKGQTVTLRCDPISGHDNLYWYRRVMGKEIKFLLHFVKESKQDESGMPNNRFLAERTGGTYSTLKVQPAELEDSGVYFCASSGTRKGFLWSYEQYFGPGTRLTVT.

This clonotype came up many times. V is TRBV2 and J is TRBJ2-5; 9 bases match TRBD2. The CDR3 has 16 amino acids. Trimming took 1 base from V and 4 from J; bases not matched to a gene: 7. Germline V CDR1 and CDR2: SNHLY, FYNNEI. The chain's CDR3 is CASSEVGLAPGETQYF. In DNA form, the CDR3 reads TGTGCCAGCAGTGAAGTGGGACTAGCCCCGGGAGAGACCCAGTACTTC.

There are many counts of this clonotype. V is TRBV7-9 and J is TRBJ2-5; no clear D. Trimming stripped 4 bases from V and 3 bases from J, with 6 bases between. Germline CDR1 is SEHNR and CDR2 is FQNEAQ (reference sequence). This CDR3 is built from 12 residues. This CDR3 reads CASSSTEETQYF. In DNA form, the CDR3 reads TGTGCCAGCAGCTCAACAGAAGAGACCCAGTACTTC.

This clonotype was found a few times. The chain couples TRBV3-1 to TRBJ2-5, with 7 bases identical to TRBD2. Unmatched junction bases numbered 14, after V lost 0 bases and J lost 4 bases. Looked up from germline, CDR1 is LGHDT and CDR2 is YNNKEL (reference sequence). The CDR3 covers 18 residues. CDR3: CASSQDSVGEGDLETQYF. The CDR3 nucleotides are TGTGCCAGCAGCCAAGATTCAGTGGGGGAGGGCGACCTAGAGACCCAGTACTTC.

This rearrangement joins TRBV4-2 to TRBJ2-7; a possible D gene is TRBD2 (6 bases). This CDR3 has 16 residues. Germline CDR1 LGHNA, CDR2 YNFKEQ. The germline V and J ends were trimmed by 2 bases and 7 bases, with 21 bases remaining between them. The CDR3 nucleotides are TGTGCCAGCAGCCAAAAAATCGGGACTGGATACAATGAGCAGTACTTC. Its translation is CASSQKIGTGYNEQYF.

This clonotype came up a few times. The gene calls are TRBV4-1 and TRBJ2-5, with D possibly TRBD2 on 6 matching bases. Per germline, CDR1 MGHRA and CDR2 YSYEKL. The CDR3 covers 13 residues. Trimming left V 6 bases short and J 2 bases short, with 10 bases between. CDR3 in DNA: TGCGCCAGCAGTGGAGGGTATCAAGAGACCCAGTACTTC. Its translation is CASSGGYQETQYF.

This clonotype showed up just a few times. The chain recombines TRBV20-1 with TRBJ2-4; possible D gene TRBD2, 6 bases. The CDR3 extends over 15 amino acids. From germline, CDR1 is DFQATT and CDR2 SNEGSKA (reference sequence). Deletions cut 6 bases from V and 4 bases from J, with 19 bases between. The CDR3 DNA is TGCAGTGCAATAGCGCAAGCGGGCCAAAAAAACATTCAGTACTTC. Translating gives CSAIAQAGQKNIQYF.

J is TRBJ1-4 and V is TRBV4-2, with TRBD1 as a possible D gene (6 bases). CDR1 and CDR2 from the germline V gene are LGHNA and YNFKEQ. The V gene lost 1 base and the J gene lost 8 bases, with 11 bases spanning the gap. There are 14 residues in the CDR3. The CDR3 loop is CASSQVKGEEKLFF. CDR3 DNA: TGTGCCAGCAGCCAAGTGAAGGGGGAGGAAAAACTGTTTTTT.

The chain employs TRBV6-4 and TRBJ2-1; 8 positions agree with TRBD2. The germline gives CDR1 MRHNA, CDR2 SNTAGT. This CDR3 has 16 residues. V was pared by 3 bases and J by 8 bases, with 12 bases of the junction left unmatched. The CDR3 loop is CASSEGSGGGEYEQFF. The CDR3 nucleotides are TGTGCCAGCAGTGAGGGGAGCGGGGGTGGAGAGTATGAGCAGTTCTTC.

Comment on this clonotype: Since a much larger clone is just one base distant, this may be a read error. V usage is TRBV10-3 and J usage is TRBJ2-7; perhaps TRBD1 as D (5 bases). Germline V gene data show CDR1 as ENHRY and CDR2 as SYGVKD. This CDR3 comprises 15 residues. The CDR3 nucleotides are TGTGCCATCAGTAAGTCGAGACAGAATCCGTACGAGCAGTACTTC. Translation: CAISKSRQNPYEQYF.

The chain carries TRBV6-5 and TRBJ2-2; TRBD2 matches at 14 bases. The germline V gene encodes CDR1 MNHEY and CDR2 SVGAGI. The CDR3 contains 15 residues. The V and J ends lost 7 bases and 6 bases, in that order; junction bases with no gene match: 4. For the CDR3, the DNA is TGTGCCAGCACTCGACTAGCGGGAGGGGCCGGGGAGCTGTTTTTT. It specifies CASTRLAGGAGELFF.

The rearrangement links TRBV5-1 to TRBJ1-1; 9 nucleotides agree with TRBD1. The CDR3 totals 15 residues. Germline CDR1 is SGHRS and CDR2 is YFSETQ. The V gene end was trimmed by 1 base and the J gene end by 7 bases; junction bases not matched to a gene: 8. The chain's CDR3 is CASSLLRDRDSEAFF. CDR3 nucleotide sequence: TGCGCCAGCAGCTTGCTGAGGGACAGGGACAGTGAAGCTTTCTTT. Complete variable domain (other parts from reference TRBV5-1 and TRBJ1-1): KAGVTQTPRYLIKTRGQQVTLSCSPISGHRSVSWYQQTPGQGLQFLFEYFSETQRNKGNFPGRFSGRQFSNSRSEMNVSTLELGDSALYLCASSLLRDRDSEAFFGQGTRLTVV.

On this clonotype: Relative to the germline gene, one junction end is altered; a read error may explain this. The chain has TRBV10-3 and TRBJ1-4, with D hard to call. This CDR3 has 13 amino acids. CDR1 and CDR2 (germline): ENHRY, SYGVKD. CDR3 region: CAISEKAEEKLLF. The CDR3 DNA is TGTGCCATCAGTGAGAAGGCGGAAGAAAAACTGCTTTTT.